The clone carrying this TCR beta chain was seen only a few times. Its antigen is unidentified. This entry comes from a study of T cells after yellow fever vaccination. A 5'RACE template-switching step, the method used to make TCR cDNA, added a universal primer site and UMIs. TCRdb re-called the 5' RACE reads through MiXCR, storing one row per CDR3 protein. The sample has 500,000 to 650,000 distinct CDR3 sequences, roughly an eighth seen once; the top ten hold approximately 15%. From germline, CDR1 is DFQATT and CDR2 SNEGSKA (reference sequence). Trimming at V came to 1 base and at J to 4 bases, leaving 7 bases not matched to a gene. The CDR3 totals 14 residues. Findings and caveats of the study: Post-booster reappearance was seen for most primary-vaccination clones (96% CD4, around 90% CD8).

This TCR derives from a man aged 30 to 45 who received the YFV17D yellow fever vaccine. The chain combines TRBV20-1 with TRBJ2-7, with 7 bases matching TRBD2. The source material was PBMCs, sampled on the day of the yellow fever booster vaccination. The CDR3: CSARVGGSGYEQYF. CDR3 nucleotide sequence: TGCAGTGCTAGAGTGGGCGGGAGCGGTTACGAGCAGTACTTC.